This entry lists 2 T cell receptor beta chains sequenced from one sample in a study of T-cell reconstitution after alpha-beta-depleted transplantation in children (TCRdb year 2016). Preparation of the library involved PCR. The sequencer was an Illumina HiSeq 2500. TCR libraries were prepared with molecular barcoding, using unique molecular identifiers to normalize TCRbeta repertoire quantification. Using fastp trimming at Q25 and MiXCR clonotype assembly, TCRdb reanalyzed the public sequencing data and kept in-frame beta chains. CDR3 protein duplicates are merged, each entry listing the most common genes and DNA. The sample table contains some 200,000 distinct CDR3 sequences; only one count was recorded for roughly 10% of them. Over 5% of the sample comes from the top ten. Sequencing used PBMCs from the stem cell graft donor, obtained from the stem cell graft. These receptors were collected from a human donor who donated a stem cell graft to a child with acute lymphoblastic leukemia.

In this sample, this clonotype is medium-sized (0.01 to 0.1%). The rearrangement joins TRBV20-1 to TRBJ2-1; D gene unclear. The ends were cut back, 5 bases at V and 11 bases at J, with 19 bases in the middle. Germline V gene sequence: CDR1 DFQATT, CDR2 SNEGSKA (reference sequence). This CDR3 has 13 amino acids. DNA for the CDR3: TGCAGTGCTCCCGACGCGACTTCTCAAAAGCAGTTCTTC. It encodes CSAPDATSQKQFF.

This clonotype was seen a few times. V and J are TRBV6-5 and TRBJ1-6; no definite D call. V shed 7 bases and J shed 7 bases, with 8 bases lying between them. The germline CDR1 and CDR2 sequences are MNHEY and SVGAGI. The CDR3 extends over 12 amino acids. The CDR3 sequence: CASKSANSPLHF. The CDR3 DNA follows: TGTGCCAGCAAAAGCGCGAATTCACCCCTCCACTTT.